Here is one T cell receptor beta chain with its context. Its target is not known. The data stem from a study of response to subunit inactivated influenza vaccine. Study conclusions and caveats: Each seasonal influenza vaccination, the authors suggested, recruits few new T cells.

TCRdb recomputed calls from the RT-PCR reads with MiXCR, one row per CDR3 protein. Of 170,000 or so distinct CDR3 sequences in the sample, approximately 11% were seen once. The CDR3 spans 15 residues. Germline V gene data show CDR1 as SQVTM and CDR2 as ANQGSEA. Trimming shortened V by 0 bases and J by 4 bases, and 13 bases separated the two germline ends. The source material was CD8+ T cells sorted from PBMCs, sampled around 25 months after vaccination. The TCR comes from a man aged 50 to 75 who received an inactivated influenza vaccine. The V call is TRBV29-1, the J call TRBJ1-3, with D maybe TRBD1 (6 bases). CDR3 nucleotides: TGCAGCGTTGAAGAGGTTCAGGGGAACGGAAACACCATATATTTT. Amino acids: CSVEEVQGNGNTIYF.